This record concerns one T cell receptor beta chain sequence. Its target is not known. Clones were sequenced by immunoSEQ multiplex PCR, and TCRdb holds only the in-frame ones, with some missing. Of about 73,000 clones listed, roughly 92% are singletons. This sample stems from a study of human versus mouse CDR3 diversity and MHC coevolution. Whole-study findings and limits: On average, humans showed more CDR3 deletions and insertions than mice. Human T cells were selected on over five MHC II alleles.

Naive CD4 T cells were sorted as CD45RO-negative, CD62L-positive. Specimen: naive CD4+ T cells from blood. Subset meaning: CD45RO-negative CD62L-positive naive CD4 T cells. The clonotype originates from a person aged 30-69 years in good health.

CDR3 amino acids: CASSTDRGNQPQHF. In nucleotides, the CDR3 is TGTGCCAGCAGCACTGACAGGGGCAATCAGCCCCAGCATTTT. The V and J genes are TRBV7-9 and TRBJ1-5, with TRBD1 matching 7 bases. V was pared by 5 bases and J by 2 bases, with 3 bases of the junction left unmatched. The CDR3 covers 14 residues. Germline V gene sequence: CDR1 SEHNR, CDR2 FQNEAQ (reference sequence).